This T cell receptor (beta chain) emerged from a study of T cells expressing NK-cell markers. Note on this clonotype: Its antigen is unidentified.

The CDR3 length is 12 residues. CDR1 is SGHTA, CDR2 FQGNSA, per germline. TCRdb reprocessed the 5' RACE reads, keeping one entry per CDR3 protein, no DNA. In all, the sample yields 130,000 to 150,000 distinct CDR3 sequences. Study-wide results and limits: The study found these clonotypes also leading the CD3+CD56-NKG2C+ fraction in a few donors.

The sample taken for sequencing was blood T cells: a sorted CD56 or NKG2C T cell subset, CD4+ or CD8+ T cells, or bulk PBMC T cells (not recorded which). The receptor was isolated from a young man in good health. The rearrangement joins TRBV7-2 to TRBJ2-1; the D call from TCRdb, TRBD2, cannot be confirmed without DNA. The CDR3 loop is CASSLEGSEQFF. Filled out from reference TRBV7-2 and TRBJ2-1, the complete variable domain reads GAGVSQSPSNKVTEKGKDVELRCDPISGHTALYWYRQSLGQGLEFLIYFQGNSAPDKSGLPSDRFSAERTGGSVSTLTIQRTQQEDSAVYLCASSLEGSEQFFGPGTRLTVL.